Sequencing of this T cell receptor (beta chain) was carried out in a study of cytotoxic CD8 clonotypes in ibrutinib-treated CLL. Study observations and caveats: Different sampling times were used for sustained-remission and progressing patients.

On this clone: What it binds is unknown.

Sequencing used immunoSEQ multiplex PCR; TCRdb keeps in-frame clones, though not all of them. Of approximately 9,000 clones detected, 60% to 80% appear once; the ten largest clones hold around 37%. Germline trimming cut 5 bases from V and 2 bases from J; bases unmatched to any gene: 7. This CDR3 has 15 amino acids. Germline CDR1 reads KGHSH; CDR2 reads LQKENI. This material consisted of PBMCs, taken before ibrutinib treatment. The rearrangement joins TRBV18 to TRBJ2-5, with 8 bases that match TRBD2. This receptor was obtained from a human donor with chronic lymphocytic leukemia. CDR3 sequence reads: CASSGGLALQETQYF. CDR3 sequence (DNA): TGTGCCAGCTCAGGCGGACTAGCACTACAAGAGACCCAGTACTTC.